This TCR beta chain was captured in a study of PD-1 blockade in classical Hodgkin lymphoma. Study-wide results and limits: Underlying causes for the observed repertoire differences were not defined, possibly disease activity or prior therapy.

Indicated time point: newly diagnosed, previously untreated cHL patient sample. The study purified CD4+ T cells from thawed PBMCs using magnetic negative selection. Comparison came from newly diagnosed, untreated classical Hodgkin lymphoma PBMCs. The data were produced by immunoSEQ multiplex PCR, yet TCRdb's version contains in-frame clones alone and is incomplete. The sample has about 30,000 clones, about 88% seen once. Trimming left V 4 bases short and J 4 bases short, with 20 bases between. CDR3 length: 17 amino acids. Germline V gene data show CDR1 as SGHRS and CDR2 as YFSETQ. A word on this clone: Antigen unknown.

The J gene is TRBJ1-4, the V gene TRBV5-1, with a tentative D call TRBD1 (6 bases). Sequenced input: CD4+ T cells from blood. This clonotype originated in a human donor with classical Hodgkin lymphoma. The CDR3 spells CASSGGAATGVNEKLFF. Here the CDR3 DNA reads TGCGCCAGCAGCGGGGGGGCGGCGACAGGCGTTAATGAAAAACTGTTTTTT.